This T cell receptor beta chain was recorded in a study of technical replicates of blood from several donors. There are 16 residues in the CDR3. J was trimmed by 8 bases and V by 5 bases; bases with no gene match: 14. The germline CDR1 and CDR2 sequences are SGHVS and FNYEAQ. Using immunoSEQ multiplex PCR, the repertoire was profiled, and TCRdb retains in-frame clones only, with some absent. This table has about 89,000 clones, approximately 94% appearing once. Sequencing was done on a sample of T cells isolated from PBMCs. This clonotype originated in a human donor in good health. The chain employs TRBV7-6 and TRBJ1-4; the match to TRBD1 covers 7 bases. This CDR3 is CASSLTPETGREKLFF. CDR3 nucleotides: TGTGCCAGCAGCCTTACTCCCGAGACAGGGCGCGAAAAACTGTTTTTT.